The next 17 T cell receptor beta chains were all read from a single sample in a study of blood T cell repertoires in COVID-19. Assay: immunoSEQ multiplex PCR; the TCRdb copy retains only in-frame clones and omits some. The table has tens of thousands of clones, approximately 91% seen once. Material: peripheral blood. The receptor source for this set is a human donor with active COVID-19. The donor label of this sample is uncertain.

There are a few counts of this clone. The V call is TRBV6-4, the J call TRBJ2-1, with 10 nucleotides matching TRBD2. Germline V CDR1 and CDR2: MRHNA, SNTAGT. This CDR3 comprises 15 residues. After removal of 5 bases from V and 6 bases from J, the junction contained 7 bases not matched to a gene. CDR3 nucleotide sequence: TGTGCCAGCAGTAGGGCTAGCGGGAGTGGCAATGAGCAGTTCTTC. Its translation: CASSRASGSGNEQFF.

The genes are TRBV28 and TRBJ2-1; 9 nucleotides line up with TRBD2. J gave up 3 bases and V 7 bases, and 10 bases lay outside the gene matches. The CDR3 totals 16 residues. Per germline, CDR1 MDHEN and CDR2 SYDVKM. The CDR3 sequence is CASTSSGTSSYNEQFF. The CDR3 region has the DNA TGTGCCAGCACCTCTTCTGGGACTAGCAGCTACAATGAGCAGTTCTTC. Using reference TRBV28 and TRBJ2-1 for the parts outside the CDR3, the full variable domain is DVKVTQSSRYLVKRTGEKVFLECVQDMDHENMFWYRQDPGLGLRLIYFSYDVKMKEKGDIPEGYSVSREKKERFSLILESASTNQTSMYLCASTSSGTSSYNEQFFGPGTRLTVL.

The chain employs TRBV28 and TRBJ2-7, with 7 bases matching TRBD1. V dropped 5 bases and J dropped 2; count of bases not matched to a gene: 9. Per the germline V gene, CDR1 is MDHEN and CDR2 is SYDVKM. The CDR3 loop spans 15 amino acids. CDR3 in amino acids: CASSPQRTGPYEQYF. As DNA, the CDR3 is TGTGCCAGCAGTCCGCAAAGGACAGGACCCTACGAGCAGTACTTC.

The V and J genes are TRBV28 and TRBJ2-7; D perhaps matches TRBD1 (6 bases). V lost 4 bases and J lost 2, with 12 bases in between. This CDR3 has 14 amino acids. Germline V CDR1 and CDR2: MDHEN, SYDVKM. The CDR3 region is CASSSRWTAYEQYF. The CDR3 coding sequence is TGTGCCAGCAGTTCAAGGTGGACAGCCTACGAGCAGTACTTC.

The chain uses TRBV6-2 or TRBV6-3 and TRBJ2-2, with D hard to call. V lost 5 bases to trimming and J lost 4 bases, with 23 bases between them. Per the germline V gene, CDR1 is MNHEY and CDR2 is SVGEGT. This CDR3 is built from 18 residues. Here the CDR3 DNA reads TGTGCCAGCAGTACCTCAACTTATCCCGCTCTTATCACCGGGGAGCTGTTTTTT. As protein: CASSTSTYPALITGELFF.

About this clone itself: Relative to the germline gene, one junction end is altered; a read error may explain this. The chain couples TRBV10-1 to TRBJ2-7; possibly TRBD1 for D (5 bases). The germline V gene encodes CDR1 WNHNN and CDR2 SYGVQD (reference sequence). CDR3 length equals 15 residues. The DNA for the CDR3 is TGCGCGAGCAGTCCCGGTGGGGCCTCGGACTACGAGCAGTACTTC. Translated, it gives CASSPGGASDYEQYF.

V gene TRBV27 combines with J gene TRBJ2-7, with 8 bases fitting TRBD1. The CDR3 is 13 residues long. Per the germline V gene, CDR1 is MNHEY and CDR2 is SMNVEV (reference sequence). V shed 7 bases, J shed 7 bases, and the junction held 9 bases outside the gene matches. The DNA of the CDR3 is TGTGCCAGCACCGACAGGGGCCCCCCAGAGCAGTACTTC. It yields the protein CASTDRGPPEQYF.

In its sample, this clone was seen once. The rearrangement joins TRBV30 to TRBJ2-4; 14 bases match TRBD2. The CDR3 is 18 amino acids. The J segment lost 0 bases and the V segment lost 1 base, leaving 5 bases of the junction unmatched. Germline V gene sequence: CDR1 GTSNPN, CDR2 SVGIG (reference sequence). This chain's CDR3 is CAWSAGTSGRRAKNIQYF. The CDR3 DNA reads TGTGCCTGGAGTGCAGGGACTAGCGGGAGACGAGCCAAAAACATTCAGTACTTC.

The rearrangement joins TRBV7-9 to TRBJ2-7, with TRBD2 matching over 8 bases. J gave up 6 bases and V 6 bases, and 10 bases lay outside the gene matches. Per the germline V gene, CDR1 is SEHNR and CDR2 is FQNEAQ (reference sequence). CDR3 length equals 14 residues. CDR3 amino acids: CASRLSGSALEQYF. The DNA of the CDR3 is TGTGCCAGCAGATTAAGCGGGAGCGCCCTCGAGCAGTACTTC.

The V gene is TRBV7-9, the J gene TRBJ2-3; D perhaps matches TRBD2 (5 bases). The CDR3 loop spans 13 amino acids. CDR1 SEHNR and CDR2 FQNEAQ come from the germline V gene (reference sequence). V lost 7 bases and J lost 5, with 13 bases in between. DNA for the CDR3: TGTGCCAGCACCTCCGGGATCGAAGATACGCAGTATTTT. The encoded protein is CASTSGIEDTQYF.

The genes are TRBV3-1 (or the pseudogene TRBV3-2) and TRBJ1-2; weak D call: TRBD1 (5 bases). Germline assignment: CDR1 LGHDT and CDR2 YNNKEL (reference sequence). This CDR3 has 16 amino acids. V lost 4 bases and J lost 3, with 18 bases in between. The CDR3 sequence is CASSLYRGGSDYGYTF. The DNA of the CDR3 is TGTGCCAGCAGCCTATATAGGGGAGGTTCCGACTATGGCTACACCTTC.

The V gene is TRBV10-2, the J gene TRBJ2-7; 7 positions agree with TRBD2. Germline CDR1 and CDR2: WSHSY and SAAADI. V shed 11 bases and J 6 bases; nucleotides not matched to a gene: 10. This CDR3 is built from 12 residues. This CDR3 reads CACGGSQGEQYF. The CDR3 nucleotides are TGCGCCTGCGGCGGGAGTCAGGGCGAGCAGTACTTC.

This clone was found once. The chain recombines TRBV9 with TRBJ1-3; D is unresolved. The CDR3 spans 17 residues. The germline V gene encodes CDR1 SGDLS and CDR2 YYNGEE. Trimming took 0 bases from V and 4 from J, leaving 17 bases between them. The CDR3 reads CASSVAAWQVQGNTIYF. For the CDR3, the DNA is TGTGCCAGCAGCGTAGCTGCGTGGCAGGTGCAGGGAAACACCATATATTTT.

The chain combines TRBV6-6 with TRBJ1-3; a possible D gene is TRBD1 (5 bases). Trimming took off 4 bases at V and 0 bases at J, with 13 bases between the two ends. Germline V gene data show CDR1 as MNHNY and CDR2 as SVGAGI (reference sequence). This CDR3 is built from 16 residues. CDR3 nucleotides: TGTGCCAGCAGTTCATACAGGACCAGCTCTGGAAACACCATATATTTT. It yields the protein CASSSYRTSSGNTIYF.

This rearrangement joins TRBV6-5 to TRBJ2-2; 11 bases align to TRBD2. The CDR3 extends over 15 amino acids. V lost 7 bases to trimming and J lost 4 bases; unmatched junction nucleotides: 5. The germline gives CDR1 MNHEY, CDR2 SVGAGI. The CDR3 nucleotides read TGTGCCAGCATTCCCCTAGCGGGAGGCACCGGGGAGCTGTTTTTT. Translated: CASIPLAGGTGELFF.

The rearrangement joins TRBV28 to TRBJ1-6, with D possibly being TRBD1 (6 bases). Germline V gene lookup returns CDR1 MDHEN and CDR2 SYDVKM. The CDR3 is made up of 15 amino acids. The germline V and J ends were trimmed by 7 bases and 10 bases, with 20 bases remaining between them. CDR3 bases: TGTGCCAGCATTGGGGGGGTCCGAGGGGGATCACCCCTCCACTTT. It is translated as CASIGGVRGGSPLHF.

This chain links TRBV7-9 with TRBJ2-7; no firm D call. Trimming pared 0 bases from V and 4 bases from J, leaving 13 bases between. The germline V gene encodes CDR1 SEHNR and CDR2 FQNEAQ (reference sequence). The CDR3 is made up of 15 amino acids. The CDR3 loop is CASSLALRHGYEQYF. The CDR3 DNA is TGTGCCAGCAGCTTAGCGCTGAGACACGGATACGAGCAGTACTTC.